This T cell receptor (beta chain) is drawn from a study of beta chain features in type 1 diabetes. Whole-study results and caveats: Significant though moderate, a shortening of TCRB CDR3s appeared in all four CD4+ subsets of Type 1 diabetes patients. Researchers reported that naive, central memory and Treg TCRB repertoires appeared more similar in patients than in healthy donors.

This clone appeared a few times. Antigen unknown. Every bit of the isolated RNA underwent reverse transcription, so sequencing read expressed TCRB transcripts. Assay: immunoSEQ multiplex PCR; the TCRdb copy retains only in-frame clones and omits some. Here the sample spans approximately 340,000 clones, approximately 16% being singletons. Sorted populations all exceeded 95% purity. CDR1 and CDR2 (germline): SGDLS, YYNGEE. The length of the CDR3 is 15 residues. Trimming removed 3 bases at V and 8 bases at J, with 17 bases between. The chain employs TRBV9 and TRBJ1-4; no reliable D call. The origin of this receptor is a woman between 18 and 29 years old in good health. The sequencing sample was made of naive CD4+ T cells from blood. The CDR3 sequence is CASSGSSRGGEKLFF. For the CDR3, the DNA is TGTGCCAGCAGCGGCTCATCAAGAGGCGGAGAAAAACTGTTTTTT.